This TCR beta chain emerged from a study of technical replicates of blood from a handful of donors. TCRdb's copy holds only in-frame clones and misses some; the assay was immunoSEQ multiplex PCR. The data contain 14,000 or so clones, roughly 87% of them singletons. This CDR3 has 19 residues. Germline lookup yields CDR1 SEHNR and CDR2 FQNEAQ (reference sequence). V lost 7 bases to trimming and J lost 0 bases; unmatched junction nucleotides: 10. This TCR derives from a human donor in good health. The sample comprised PBMCs. The V and J genes are TRBV7-9 and TRBJ2-2; TRBD2 aligns across 14 bases. Written as DNA, the CDR3 is TGTGCCAGCAACTCCCTGACTAGCGGGAGGGTAGCGAACACCGGGGAGCTGTTTTTT. Amino acids: CASNSLTSGRVANTGELFF. Full variable domain (outside the CDR3, taken from reference TRBV7-9 and TRBJ2-2): DTGVSQNPRHKITKRGQNVTFRCDPISEHNRLYWYRQTLGQGPEFLTYFQNEAQLEKSRLLSDRFSAERPKGSFSTLEIQRTEQGDSAMYLCASNSLTSGRVANTGELFFGEGSRLTVL.